The clone carrying this TCR beta chain has just one count. This specimen comes from a study of blood T cell repertoires in COVID-19. Repertoires were generated with immunoSEQ multiplex PCR, while TCRdb's copy carries only in-frame clones and drops some. The sample includes about 210,000 clones, roughly 88% of them seen just once. The CDR3 extends over 15 amino acids. Germline loops: CDR1 SEHNR, CDR2 FQNEAQ (reference sequence). V gave up 3 bases and J gave up 4 bases; unmatched junction bases: 5. This chain joins TRBV7-9 and TRBJ1-5; 8 positions agree with TRBD1. The TCR was taken from a woman in her forties with acute COVID-19. Sequencing was performed on PBMCs or T cells enriched from blood (not recorded which). The CDR3 nucleotides read TGTGCCAGCAGCTTGGACAGGGAACCGAATCAGCCCCAGCATTTT. Protein product: CASSLDREPNQPQHF.